The rows below give T cell receptor beta chains drawn from one sample of a study of neurological immune-mediated disorders. TCRdb reanalysed the 5' RACE reads using MiXCR and keeps one entry per CDR3 protein. The sample holds 71,000 or so distinct CDR3 sequences, roughly 13% seen once. Sample: PBMCs. The receptors stem from a female donor with HTLV-1-associated myelopathy (HAM/TSP). The CDR3 runs from the conserved cysteine through the conserved F or W.

CDR3,J,V,length
CASAAGHYTEAFF,TRBJ1-1,TRBV6-1,13
CASSLDPYTDTQYF,TRBJ2-3,TRBV7-8,14
CASSLGLAAEQYF,TRBJ2-7,TRBV5-1,13
CVSRGEGGREHTGELFF,TRBJ2-2,TRBV2,17
CASSNQGSGEQYF,TRBJ2-7,TRBV9,13
CASTSWGGNTEAFF,TRBJ1-1,TRBV28,14
CSASAGGPYNEQFF,TRBJ2-1,TRBV20-1,14
CASSPRGDTTYEQYF,TRBJ2-7,TRBV5-1,15
CSARGRIAEAFF,TRBJ1-1,TRBV20-1,12
CASSFSGGAETQYF,TRBJ2-5,TRBV5-1,14
CASSLMSGSSPLHF,TRBJ1-6,TRBV7-2,14
CASSSTGNTEAFF,TRBJ1-1,TRBV18,13
CASSLATGKRINYGYTF,TRBJ1-2,TRBV5-1,17
CASSPKGGQGGHEQFF,TRBJ2-1,TRBV6-6,16
CASSQGLWEKLFF,TRBJ1-4,TRBV4-1,13
CASSPDRTGTGELFF,TRBJ2-2,TRBV4-1,15
CARRGRGRGNTEAFF,TRBJ1-1,TRBV28,15
CASSQYLGGEAFF,TRBJ1-1,TRBV4-1,13
CASSYYAGGNTEAFF,TRBJ1-1,TRBV6-6,15
CASSQVSPGGQYF,TRBJ2-7,TRBV4-1,13
CSVGGEGQPQHF,TRBJ1-5,TRBV29-1,12
CASSTGERNNEQFF,TRBJ2-1,TRBV5-1,14
CASSQARGGNEKLFF,TRBJ1-4,TRBV7-9,15
CASRATGSSTDTQYF,TRBJ2-3,TRBV9,15
CASCPNTGRPEKLFF,TRBJ1-4,TRBV12-3/TRBV12-4,15
CASSFGQGVDTQYF,TRBJ2-3,TRBV12-3/TRBV12-4,14
CASSHYQPQHF,TRBJ1-5,TRBV12-3/TRBV12-4,11
CSATPIHGEVDTQYF,TRBJ2-3,TRBV20-1,15
CASSLAGENIQYF,TRBJ2-4,TRBV12-3/TRBV12-4,13